The following is a T cell receptor (beta chain) sequence with its context. The entry originates in a study of blood T cell repertoires in COVID-19. Study in general: Donors in the United States, Italy and Spain gave samples during acute or convalescent COVID-19. The cDNA or gDNA used as material had been derived from T cells, B-cell-depleted T cells, or PBMCs.

Authors' methods: Amplifying reference gene primers gave estimates of nucleated cell counts. Profiling relied on immunoSEQ multiplex PCR, and the TCRdb table lists in-frame clones only, not all of them. V and J calls and clone size are given by that table; D and trimming were obtained from the DNA. The sample yields around 140,000 clones, 88% seen once. Sequencing was done on a sample of peripheral blood. The clonotype was recovered from a man between 65 and 85 years old with acute or convalescent COVID-19.

The CDR3 spells CASTPPEGGGYTF. The CDR3 coding sequence is TGTGCCAGCACCCCGCCGGAGGGTGGTGGCTACACCTTC. The chain employs TRBV7-9 and TRBJ1-2; no clear D. Germline CDR1 is SEHNR and CDR2 is FQNEAQ (reference sequence). The CDR3 has 13 amino acids. Trimming removed 7 bases at V and 7 bases at J, with 16 bases between.